This entry is about one T cell receptor beta chain. Antigen unknown. CDR1 and CDR2 from the germline V gene are MNHEY and SVGAGI. V lost 6 bases and J lost 1; bases outside the gene matches: 1. The CDR3 totals 14 residues. This specimen comes from a study of cytomegalovirus exposure and HLA in healthy donors. Study-wide results and limits: Some public TCRs appeared in many individuals, while most sequences were rare. Previously analyzed data showed that most TCR beta V segments were productive at a frequency of about 87% or about 30%. Roughly uniform sequencing depth across donors was assumed, possibly incorrectly.

It was with 60 Vbeta and 13 Jbeta primers that the PCR ran. TCRdb's copy holds only in-frame clones and misses some; the assay was immunoSEQ multiplex PCR. The sample records over 100,000 clones, roughly three quarters being singletons. This receptor was taken from a woman in her fifties or sixties in good health and CMV-seropositive. V usage is TRBV6-5 and J usage is TRBJ1-4; 8 nucleotides line up with TRBD1. Sequencing was carried out using PBMCs. As DNA, the CDR3 is TGTGCCAGCAGAGGACAGGGAACTAATGAAAAACTGTTTTTT. Its protein product is CASRGQGTNEKLFF.